One and the same sample provided the 9 T cell receptor beta chains below, sequenced in a study of identical twins. TCRdb re-called the 5' RACE reads with MiXCR, one entry per CDR3 protein. The sample records 100,000 to 110,000 distinct CDR3 sequences, 5.9% being singletons. Source material: memory T cells sorted from blood. Source of these receptors: a woman aged 45-60 years in good health.

This clonotype has at least ten counts. The gene calls are TRBV6-1 and TRBJ1-5; no clear D. There are 13 residues in the CDR3. V dropped 6 bases and J dropped 4 bases, with 10 bases sitting between them. CDR1 is MNHNS and CDR2 is SASEGT in the germline V gene. The CDR3 loop reads CASSSQENQPQHF. The CDR3 nucleotides read TGTGCCAGCAGCAGCCAGGAAAATCAGCCCCAGCATTTT.

V and J are TRBV10-2 and TRBJ2-7; 7 positions agree with TRBD2. CDR1 and CDR2 from the germline V gene are WSHSY and SAAADI. CDR3 size: 14 residues. V trimming: 6 bases; J trimming: 3 bases; junction bases outside the gene matches: 8. This chain's CDR3 is CASSPGLQIYEQYF. As DNA, the CDR3 is TGCGCCAGCAGCCCGGGACTACAAATCTACGAGCAGTACTTC.

This clonotype was counted many times. The chain uses TRBV6-4 and TRBJ2-3; 7 nucleotides match TRBD2. This CDR3 contains 14 residues. With 7 bases clipped from V and 6 bases from J, the junction kept 10 bases outside the gene matches. Germline values: CDR1 MRHNA, CDR2 SNTAGT. The CDR3 nucleotides are TGTGCCAGCAAGATGGGCGGGAGTACGGATACGCAGTATTTT. Amino acids: CASKMGGSTDTQYF.

The chain combines TRBV6-1 with TRBJ2-7, with D tentatively TRBD2 (6 bases). The CDR3 loop spans 16 amino acids. Germline V lookup: CDR1 MNHNS, CDR2 SASEGT. V lost 6 bases, J lost 2 bases, and 20 bases lay in between. The CDR3: CASRSSRDSPTYEQYF. DNA of the CDR3: TGTGCCAGCAGATCATCCCGGGACTCCCCGACCTACGAGCAGTACTTC.

The sample holds many counts of this clonotype. V gene TRBV28 combines with J gene TRBJ2-5; no firm D call. The germline gives CDR1 MDHEN, CDR2 SYDVKM. V shed 6 bases and J shed 5 bases, with 10 bases lying between them. This CDR3 has 12 amino acids. The CDR3 DNA reads TGTGCCAGCAGCCCCCCGTTGGAGACCCAGTACTTC. Protein product: CASSPPLETQYF.

Ten or more counts support this clonotype. The chain couples TRBV20-1 to TRBJ2-3; 9 bases line up with TRBD1. The germline gives CDR1 DFQATT, CDR2 SNEGSKA (reference sequence). CDR3 size: 14 residues. V lost 4 bases, J lost 4 bases, and 6 bases stayed unmatched. In nucleotides, the CDR3 is TGCAGTGCTATCACAGGGGGCTTCCCAGATACGCAGTATTTT. Protein product: CSAITGGFPDTQYF.

In this sample, this clonotype turned up many times. The V call is TRBV20-1, the J call TRBJ2-5, with TRBD2 matching over 8 bases. CDR1 DFQATT and CDR2 SNEGSKA come from the germline V gene (reference sequence). The CDR3 runs to 15 residues. V was clipped by 3 bases and J by 4 bases; unmatched bases: 10. The CDR3 region is CSASAGTSDVETQYF. DNA for the CDR3: TGCAGTGCTAGTGCCGGGACTAGTGATGTAGAGACCCAGTACTTC.

This clonotype was observed a handful of times. CDR3 nucleotide sequence: TGCAGTGCTATGGCTAGCGGGAGGGCCGTTACCGGGGAGCTGTTTTTT. Translating gives CSAMASGRAVTGELFF. The chain carries TRBV20-1 and TRBJ2-2; 12 bases are a match to TRBD2. V lost 4 bases and J lost 5; bases outside the gene matches: 8. The CDR3 loop spans 16 amino acids. The germline gives CDR1 DFQATT, CDR2 SNEGSKA (reference sequence).

The chain carries TRBV2 and TRBJ2-1; D is possibly TRBD2 (7 bases). The CDR3 is 13 amino acids. Germline V gene lookup returns CDR1 SNHLY and CDR2 FYNNEI. V dropped 9 bases and J dropped 4 bases, with 13 bases sitting between them. The CDR3, as DNA: TGTGCCAGTGGGGGGGGCCAATACAATGAGCAGTTCTTC. Protein: CASGGGQYNEQFF.